This TCR beta chain came from a study of T cells after yellow fever vaccination. Study in general: Preparation of fractions with low cell numbers was performed using SMART-Seq v4 Ultra Low Input. Study observations and caveats: Some clonotypes were seen in both the CD4 and the CD8 compartments. These made up a small share and likely arose from convergent recombination. Post-booster reappearance was seen for most primary-vaccination clones (just over 95% CD4, around 91% CD8).

In this sample, this clonotype turned up a few times. Its antigen is unidentified. They built TCR cDNA with 5'RACE template switching, a step that put in a universal primer site and UMIs. A single record per CDR3 protein comes from TCRdb applying MiXCR to the 5' RACE reads. This table has about 430,000 distinct CDR3 sequences, about 17% appearing once. V was clipped by 4 bases and J by 7 bases, with 20 bases between them. The CDR3 has 16 residues. In germline, CDR1 is MNHNS, CDR2 SASEGT. The receptor was isolated from a man aged 18 to 29 who received the YFV17D yellow fever vaccine. The chain recombines TRBV6-1 with TRBJ2-1, with TRBD1 as a possible D gene (5 bases). Sequences were derived from PBMCs, sampled before the yellow fever booster vaccination. CDR3 DNA: TGTGCCAGCAGTGGAGCTTCAGGGTCATTGAGAAATGAGCAGTTCTTC. The encoded protein is CASSGASGSLRNEQFF.